These T cell receptor beta chains were read from a single sample in a study of blood T cells in healthy people across ages. TCRdb re-called the 5' RACE reads with MiXCR, one entry per CDR3 protein. This table has roughly 1.4 million distinct CDR3 sequences, roughly 64% appearing once. The sequenced sample consisted of blood. These receptors were obtained from a man younger than 30 in good health. Both conserved end residues are part of each CDR3. The D gene is left open where the match is weak. Some rows mark clone size as missing; the rest say once, few, many or name a class of expanded clone.

v_call	cdr3_length	d_call	clone_size	j_call	cdr3_nt	cdr3_aa
TRBV4-3	15	NA	NA	TRBJ2-7	TGCGCCAGCAGCCAATCTTACCTACCAGGGGACGAGCAGTACTTC	CASSQSYLPGDEQYF
TRBV4-1	16	TRBD2	NA	TRBJ2-1	TGCGCCAGCAGCCTAAATAGCGGGAGGGCCTCGAATGAGCTGTTCTTC	CASSLNSGRASNELFF
TRBV20-1	12	NA	few	TRBJ2-5	TGCAGTGTTACCGCCGACCAAGAGACCCAGTACTTC	CSVTADQETQYF
TRBV7-2	13	TRBD2	NA	TRBJ2-5	TGTGCCAGCAGTGCGGGGGGGCTTGAGACCCAGTACTTC	CASSAGGLETQYF
TRBV6-5	13	NA	NA	TRBJ1-1	TGTGCCAATCTTGGGGGGCATAACACTGAAGCTTTCTTT	CANLGGHNTEAFF
TRBV29-1	12	TRBD1	few	TRBJ2-7	TGCAGCGTATTCGGGACAGGGTACGAGCAGTACTTC	CSVFGTGYEQYF
TRBV4-1	16	NA	once	TRBJ2-3	TGCGCCAGCAGCCAAGAATGGGGGACTAGCACAGATACGCAGTATTTT	CASSQEWGTSTDTQYF
TRBV11-2	17	NA	NA	TRBJ2-3	TGTGCCAGCAGCCGGATGGACAGCCCTCTTAGCACAGATACGCAGTATTTT	CASSRMDSPLSTDTQYF
TRBV9	14	NA	NA	TRBJ2-5	TGTGCCAGCAAAAGGGGCCAGGGTGAGGAGACCCAGTACTTC	CASKRGQGEETQYF
TRBV12-3/TRBV12-4	16	NA	NA	TRBJ1-4	TGTGCCAGCAGTTTGGGAGGGGTTACGGTAAATGAAAAACTGTTTTTT	CASSLGGVTVNEKLFF
TRBV30	13	NA	NA	TRBJ2-5	TGTGCCTGGAGTCCAGCGGGTAAAGAGACCCAGTACTTC	CAWSPAGKETQYF
TRBV7-2	13	NA	NA	TRBJ1-2	TGTGCCAGCAGCCGGGCCAGGGTCTATGGCTACACCTTC	CASSRARVYGYTF
TRBV6-6	15	NA	NA	TRBJ1-6	TGTGCCAGCAGTTACTCGGAGGGGGTCAGTTCACCCCTCCACTTT	CASSYSEGVSSPLHF
TRBV29-1	14	NA	NA	TRBJ2-5	TGCAGCCTAGTTGAGTCAGGGGTCCCCGGGACCCAGTACTTC	CSLVESGVPGTQYF
TRBV5-1	13	NA	NA	TRBJ1-1	TGCGCCAGCAGCTTGGTTCAGCTCACTGAAGCTTTCTTT	CASSLVQLTEAFF
TRBV19	15	NA	NA	TRBJ2-3	TGTGCCAGTAAGTCCCGGGGGGCTGGCACAGATACGCAGTATTTT	CASKSRGAGTDTQYF
TRBV15	16	NA	NA	TRBJ2-1	TGTGCCACCAGCAGAGATCGGGGGCCACCGAACAATGAGCAGTTCTTC	CATSRDRGPPNNEQFF
TRBV4-1	15	TRBD2	NA	TRBJ2-1	TGCGCCAGCAGCCCGACTAGCGGGATCCCGAATGAGCAGTTCTTC	CASSPTSGIPNEQFF
TRBV10-3	15	NA	NA	TRBJ1-2	TGTGCCATCGAAAGGGGTGGGGGACGCCAATATGGCTACACCTTC	CAIERGGGRQYGYTF
TRBV4-3	17	NA	NA	TRBJ1-3	TGCGCCAGCAGCCAAGCCCACGCAGGGGCCCTCGGAAACACCATATATTTT	CASSQAHAGALGNTIYF
TRBV20-1	18	TRBD1	NA	TRBJ2-1	TGCAGTGCCTCTTCCCTTCCTTCCGGGACAGCCCACTACAATGAGCAGTTCTTC	CSASSLPSGTAHYNEQFF
TRBV10-3	14	NA	few	TRBJ2-7	TGTGCCATCAGTGGGCCCGAGAACTCCTACGAGCAGTACTTC	CAISGPENSYEQYF
TRBV15	14	NA	NA	TRBJ1-4	TGTGCCACCAGCAGAGGAGCAGAGTTTAAAAAACTGTTTTTT	CATSRGAEFKKLFF
TRBV12-3/TRBV12-4	14	NA	many	TRBJ2-3	TGTGCCAGCAGCTTAGGGCTTAGCACAGATACGCAGTATTTT	CASSLGLSTDTQYF
TRBV4-1	15	NA	few	TRBJ1-2	TGCGCCAGCAGCCAAGATTGGCAGCAGGCCTATGGCTACACCTTC	CASSQDWQQAYGYTF
TRBV6-2/TRBV6-3	16	TRBD1	NA	TRBJ2-7	TGTGCCAGCAGCAAGGCGGGTGGACAGGGGCTGTACGAGCAGTACTTC	CASSKAGGQGLYEQYF
TRBV27	16	TRBD1	few	TRBJ2-7	TGTGCCAGCAGTTTGAGCCCCGGGACAGGGACCTACGAGCAGTACTTC	CASSLSPGTGTYEQYF
TRBV5-1	13	NA	few	TRBJ2-7	TGCGCCAGCAGCTTGGAACTGGGGGTCGAGCAGTACTTC	CASSLELGVEQYF
TRBV7-9	13	NA	few	TRBJ2-7	TGTGCCAGCAGCTTAGAATCAGACTACGAGCAGTACTTC	CASSLESDYEQYF
TRBV5-1	16	NA	once	TRBJ2-1	TGCGCCAGCAGCTCGCTCCTAGACCCTACAACGAATGAGCAGTTCTTC	CASSSLLDPTTNEQFF
TRBV20-1	14	NA	NA	TRBJ1-4	TGCAGTGCTAGGAATGACGGGGGAAGGGAAAAACTGTTTTTT	CSARNDGGREKLFF
TRBV20-1	12	NA	few	TRBJ2-3	TGCAGTAATGTCCAAGGGCCAGATACGCAGTATTTT	CSNVQGPDTQYF
TRBV20-1	16	TRBD2	NA	TRBJ2-5	TGCAGTGTCCGGCGGCTAGCGGGGCGACCGTGGGAGACCCAGTACTTC	CSVRRLAGRPWETQYF
TRBV6-5	14	NA	NA	TRBJ1-2	TGTGCCAGCAGTCCCAACTTCTCGGGGGGCGATCACACCTTC	CASSPNFSGGDHTF
TRBV27	17	NA	NA	TRBJ1-2	TGTGCCAGCAGTTTAAAGGTCGCCCTACTACAGGGTAACGGCTACACCTTC	CASSLKVALLQGNGYTF
TRBV6-5	14	NA	few	TRBJ2-6	TGTGCCAGCCATCCCGGGGCTGGGGCCAACGTCCTGACTTTC	CASHPGAGANVLTF
TRBV27	16	NA	NA	TRBJ1-1	TGTGCCAGCAGAAGGGTAACAGCCCCGTCTGGGACTGAAGCTTTCTTT	CASRRVTAPSGTEAFF
TRBV6-1	13	NA	NA	TRBJ2-1	TGTGCCAGCAGTTATTTGCTATACAATGAGCAGTTCTTC	CASSYLLYNEQFF
TRBV2	15	NA	NA	TRBJ2-1	TGTGCCAGCAGTCCGAGGGAGCTCTCCTACAATGAGCAGTTCTTC	CASSPRELSYNEQFF
TRBV9	13	NA	NA	TRBJ2-1	TGTGCCAGCAGCGTAGGGGGGAACACTGAGCAGTTCTTC	CASSVGGNTEQFF
TRBV27	16	NA	once	TRBJ2-1	TGTGCCAGCAGTGTGCATCTAGCTGTACCTCGGAATGAGCAGTTCTTC	CASSVHLAVPRNEQFF
TRBV29-1	13	NA	NA	TRBJ2-1	TGCAGCGTTGAAGTGGCGCGATACAATGAGCAGTTCTTC	CSVEVARYNEQFF
TRBV12-3/TRBV12-4	12	NA	few	TRBJ2-7	TGTGCCAGCAGCTTTCAGGGTCGCGAGCAGTACTTC	CASSFQGREQYF